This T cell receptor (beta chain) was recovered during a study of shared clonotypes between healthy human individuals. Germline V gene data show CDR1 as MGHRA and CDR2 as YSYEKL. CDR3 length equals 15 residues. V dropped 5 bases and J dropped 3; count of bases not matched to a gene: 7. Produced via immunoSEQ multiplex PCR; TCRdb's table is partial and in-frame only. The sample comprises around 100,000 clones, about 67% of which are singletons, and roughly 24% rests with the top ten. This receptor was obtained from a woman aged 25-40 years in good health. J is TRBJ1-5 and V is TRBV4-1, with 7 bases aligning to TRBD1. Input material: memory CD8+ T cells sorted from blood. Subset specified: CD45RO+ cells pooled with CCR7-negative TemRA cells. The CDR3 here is CASSEPGTVNQPQHF. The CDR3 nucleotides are TGCGCCAGCAGCGAACCAGGGACAGTCAATCAGCCCCAGCATTTT.